This T cell receptor (beta chain) originates from a study of cytotoxic CD8 clonotypes in ibrutinib-treated CLL. Study background: Partial responses totalled approximately 24 and complete responses 2; after median about six years, roughly 14 remained remitted and approximately twelve progressed.

A 1 in 200,000 to 1 in 1 million T cell depth was the sequencing target. TCRdb's table, derived via immunoSEQ multiplex PCR, lists solely in-frame clones and lacks some. The sample shows over 95,000 clones, 50% to 65% of them seen only once. CDR3 length: 13 residues. Germline lookup yields CDR1 SGHDN and CDR2 FVKESK. The junction had 3 bases not matched to a gene; V was cut back by 4 bases and J by 5 bases. The clonotype was recovered from a human donor with chronic lymphocytic leukemia. The input for sequencing was PBMCs, taken after 24 months of ibrutinib treatment. The chain joins TRBV14 to TRBJ1-1; the match to TRBD1 covers 8 bases. CDR3 coding DNA: TGTGCCAGCAGCCTTGACAGGGGAACTGAAGCTTTCTTT. Translated: CASSLDRGTEAFF.